One T cell receptor beta chain is described in this entry. Germline-derived CDR1 and CDR2 are KGHSH and LQKENI. V lost 5 bases and J lost 8; bases outside the gene matches: 5. CDR3 length: 13 amino acids. The source of the sample is a study of cytomegalovirus exposure and HLA in healthy donors. Across the study: The roughly 120 validation repertoires, a later analysis reported, used the same platform as the 666 first-cohort repertoires.

Assay: immunoSEQ multiplex PCR; the TCRdb copy retains only in-frame clones and omits some. The sample carries hundreds of thousands of clones, 70% to 90% recorded once. The source of this sequence is a woman aged 18-30 years in good health and CMV-seronegative. This chain links TRBV18 with TRBJ1-4, with 7 bases lining up with TRBD1. Specimen: PBMCs. CDR3 sequence (DNA): TGTGCCAGCTCAACAGGGGTGGAAGAAAAACTGTTTTTT. Protein sequence: CASSTGVEEKLFF.